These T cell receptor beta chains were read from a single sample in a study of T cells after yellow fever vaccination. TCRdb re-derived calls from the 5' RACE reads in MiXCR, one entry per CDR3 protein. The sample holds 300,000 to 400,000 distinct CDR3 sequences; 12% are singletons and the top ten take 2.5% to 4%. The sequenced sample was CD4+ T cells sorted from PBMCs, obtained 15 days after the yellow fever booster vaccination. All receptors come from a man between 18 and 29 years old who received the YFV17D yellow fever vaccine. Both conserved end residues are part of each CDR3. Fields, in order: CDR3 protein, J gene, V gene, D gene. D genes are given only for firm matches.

CDR3: CASSSPSGTGYQPQHF
J: TRBJ1-5
V: TRBV28
D: TRBD1

CDR3: CSVWTGAETQYF
J: TRBJ2-5
V: TRBV29-1
D: TRBD1

CDR3: CASSPVARGGGTDTQYF
J: TRBJ2-3
V: TRBV4-1
D: .

CDR3: CASSTNRNTQYF
J: TRBJ2-3
V: TRBV11-2
D: .

CDR3: CSALSDRGYGYTF
J: TRBJ1-2
V: TRBV20-1
D: TRBD1

CDR3: CASSPQLAGNTEAFF
J: TRBJ1-1
V: TRBV5-1
D: .

CDR3: CSTPPGIAKNIQYF
J: TRBJ2-4
V: TRBV20-1
D: .

CDR3: CASGEGREPQHF
J: TRBJ1-5
V: TRBV12-3/TRBV12-4
D: .

CDR3: CSVGGVGEKLFF
J: TRBJ1-4
V: TRBV29-1
D: .

CDR3: CASSRSGAELFF
J: TRBJ2-2
V: TRBV7-9
D: .